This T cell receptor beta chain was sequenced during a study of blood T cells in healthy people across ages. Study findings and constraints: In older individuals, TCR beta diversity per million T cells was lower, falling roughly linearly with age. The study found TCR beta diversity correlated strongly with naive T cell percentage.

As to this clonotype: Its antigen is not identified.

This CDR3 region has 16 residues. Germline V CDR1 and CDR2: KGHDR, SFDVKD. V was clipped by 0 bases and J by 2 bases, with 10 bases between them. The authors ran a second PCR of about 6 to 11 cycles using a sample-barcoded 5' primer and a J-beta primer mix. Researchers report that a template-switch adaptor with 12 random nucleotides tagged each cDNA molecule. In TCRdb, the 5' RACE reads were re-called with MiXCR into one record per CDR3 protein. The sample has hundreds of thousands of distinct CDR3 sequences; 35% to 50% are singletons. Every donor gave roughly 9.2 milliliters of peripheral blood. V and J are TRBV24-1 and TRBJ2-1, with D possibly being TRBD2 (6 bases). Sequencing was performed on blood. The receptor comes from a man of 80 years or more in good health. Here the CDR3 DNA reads TGTGCCACCAGTGATTTGGGGGGGACCGCCTACAATGAGCAGTTCTTC. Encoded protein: CATSDLGGTAYNEQFF.